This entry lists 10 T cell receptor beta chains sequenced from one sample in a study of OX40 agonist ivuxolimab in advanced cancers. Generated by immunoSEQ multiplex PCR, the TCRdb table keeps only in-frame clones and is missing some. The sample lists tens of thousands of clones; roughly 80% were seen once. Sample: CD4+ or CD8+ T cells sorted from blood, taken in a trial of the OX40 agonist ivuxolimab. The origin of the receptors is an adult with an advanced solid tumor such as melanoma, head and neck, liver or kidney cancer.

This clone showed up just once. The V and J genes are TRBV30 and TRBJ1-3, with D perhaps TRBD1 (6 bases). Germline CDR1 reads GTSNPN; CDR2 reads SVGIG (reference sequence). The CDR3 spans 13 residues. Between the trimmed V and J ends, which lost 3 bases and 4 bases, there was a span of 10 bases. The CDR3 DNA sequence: TGTGCCTGGAGCGCAGGGGAAGGAAACACCATATATTTT. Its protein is CAWSAGEGNTIYF.

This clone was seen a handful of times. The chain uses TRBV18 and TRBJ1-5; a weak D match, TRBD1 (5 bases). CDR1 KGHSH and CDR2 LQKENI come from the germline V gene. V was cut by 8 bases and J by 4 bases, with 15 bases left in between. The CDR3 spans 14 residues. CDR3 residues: CASTGETQNQPQHF. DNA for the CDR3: TGTGCCAGCACAGGAGAGACGCAAAATCAGCCCCAGCATTTT.

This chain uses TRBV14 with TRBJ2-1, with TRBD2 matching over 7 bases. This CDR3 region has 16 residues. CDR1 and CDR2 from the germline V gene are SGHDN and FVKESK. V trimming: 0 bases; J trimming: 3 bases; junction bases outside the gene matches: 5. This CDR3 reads CASSQDVSGIYNEQFF. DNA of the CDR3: TGTGCCAGCAGCCAAGATGTCAGCGGGATCTACAATGAGCAGTTCTTC.

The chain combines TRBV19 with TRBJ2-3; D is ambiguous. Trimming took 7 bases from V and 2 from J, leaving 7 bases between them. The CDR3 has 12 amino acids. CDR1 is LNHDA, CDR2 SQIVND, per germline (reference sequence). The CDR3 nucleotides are TGTGCCAGTAAGCGCAACACAGATACGCAGTATTTT. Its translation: CASKRNTDTQYF.

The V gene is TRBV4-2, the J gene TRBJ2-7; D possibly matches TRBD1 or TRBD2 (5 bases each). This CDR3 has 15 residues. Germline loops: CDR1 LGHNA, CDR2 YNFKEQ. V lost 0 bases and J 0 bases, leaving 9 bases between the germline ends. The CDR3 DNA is TGTGCCAGCAGCCAAGAAGGTGGGGGCTCCTACGAGCAGTACTTC. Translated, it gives CASSQEGGGSYEQYF.

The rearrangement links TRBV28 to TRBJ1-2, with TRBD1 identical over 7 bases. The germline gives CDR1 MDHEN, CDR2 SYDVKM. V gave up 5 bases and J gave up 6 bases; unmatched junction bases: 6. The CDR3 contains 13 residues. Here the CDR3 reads CASSAETGNGYTF. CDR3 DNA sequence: TGTGCCAGCAGTGCGGAGACAGGGAATGGCTACACCTTC.

DNA of the CDR3: TGTGCCAGCAGCTTAGGATGGGGCGGGGAGCTGTTTTTT. Its translation: CASSLGWGGELFF. The chain couples TRBV7-2 to TRBJ2-2; D is unclear. The CDR3 is 13 amino acids. Deletions cut 1 base from V and 7 bases from J, with 7 bases between. From germline, CDR1 is SGHTA and CDR2 FQGNSA.

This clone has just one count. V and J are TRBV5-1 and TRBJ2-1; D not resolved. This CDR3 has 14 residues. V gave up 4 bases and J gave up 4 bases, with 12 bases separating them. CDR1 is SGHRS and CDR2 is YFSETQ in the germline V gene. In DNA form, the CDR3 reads TGCGCCAGCAGCCCTCCAGGACCTTACAATGAGCAGTTCTTC. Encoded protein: CASSPPGPYNEQFF. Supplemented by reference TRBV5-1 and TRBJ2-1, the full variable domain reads KAGVTQTPRYLIKTRGQQVTLSCSPISGHRSVSWYQQTPGQGLQFLFEYFSETQRNKGNFPGRFSGRQFSNSRSEMNVSTLELGDSALYLCASSPPGPYNEQFFGPGTRLTVL.

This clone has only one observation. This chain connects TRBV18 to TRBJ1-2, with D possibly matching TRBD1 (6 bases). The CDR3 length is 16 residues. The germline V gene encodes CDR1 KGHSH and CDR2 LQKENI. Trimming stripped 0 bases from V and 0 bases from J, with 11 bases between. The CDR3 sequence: CASSPPSGASNYGYTF. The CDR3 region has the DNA TGTGCCAGCTCACCACCGTCGGGGGCCTCTAACTATGGCTACACCTTC.

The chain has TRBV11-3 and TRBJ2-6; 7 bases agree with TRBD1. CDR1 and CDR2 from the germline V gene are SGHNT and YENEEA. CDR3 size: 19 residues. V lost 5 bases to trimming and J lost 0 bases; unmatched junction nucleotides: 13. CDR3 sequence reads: CASSRPYGQGVSGANVLTF. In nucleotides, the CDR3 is TGTGCCAGCAGCCGCCCGTATGGGCAGGGGGTCTCTGGGGCCAACGTCCTGACTTTC.